Below are 31 T cell receptor beta chains sequenced from a single sample in a study of blood T cells in healthy people across ages. A second PCR, run for about 7 to 11 cycles, used a sample-barcoded 5' primer plus a J-beta primer mix. TCRdb processed the 5' RACE reads anew with MiXCR; each CDR3 protein has one entry. The sample contains around 1.7 million distinct CDR3 sequences, roughly 27% of which appear only once. What was sequenced was blood. All receptors come from a woman in her 30s in good health.

V and J are TRBV5-5 and TRBJ2-1; 7 bases are a match to TRBD2. Losses at the gene ends were 4 bases for V and 0 bases for J; bases not matched to a gene: 13. The germline V gene encodes CDR1 SGHKS and CDR2 YYEKEE (reference sequence). This CDR3 has 18 amino acids. The CDR3 DNA reads as TGTGCCAGCAGCCTACCAAGCGGGGCAAACAGCTCCTACAATGAGCAGTTCTTC. This codes for CASSLPSGANSSYNEQFF. Variable domain in full (rest from reference TRBV5-5 and TRBJ2-1): DAGVTQSPTHLIKTRGQQVTLRCSPISGHKSVSWYQQVLGQGPQFIFQYYEKEERGRGNFPDRFSARQFPNYSSELNVNALLLGDSALYLCASSLPSGANSSYNEQFFGPGTRLTVL.

The genes are TRBV20-1 and TRBJ1-2; possibly TRBD1 for D (5 bases). The CDR3 consists of 12 residues. V was trimmed by 5 bases and J by 7 bases, leaving 14 bases between them. Germline V gene lookup returns CDR1 DFQATT and CDR2 SNEGSKA (reference sequence). The CDR3 is CSAPEQVSGYTF. CDR3 nucleotide sequence: TGCAGTGCTCCTGAACAGGTTTCTGGCTACACCTTC.

This clonotype showed up just a few times. A much larger clone differs from this one at a single base, so this may be a read error. As DNA, the CDR3 is TGTGCCAGCAGCTGGACAGCTTCACCCTACGAGCAGTACTTC. This encodes CASSWTASPYEQYF. The V and J genes are TRBV7-6 and TRBJ2-7, with D possibly TRBD1 on 6 matching bases. CDR3 length: 14 amino acids. V was shortened by 4 bases and J by 2 bases, with 12 bases between the two germline ends. From germline, CDR1 is SGHVS and CDR2 FNYEAQ.

This clonotype turned up a few times. The gene calls are TRBV12-3 or TRBV12-4 and TRBJ2-3; D call uncertain. With 3 bases removed from V and 7 bases from J, the gap between germline ends came to 11 bases. The CDR3 is made up of 13 amino acids. The CDR3 loop reads CASSFFLRNTQYF. The CDR3, as DNA: TGTGCCAGCAGTTTTTTCCTCAGGAATACGCAGTATTTT.

This chain links TRBV18 with TRBJ2-2, with D possibly being TRBD2 (5 bases). V gave up 3 bases and J gave up 3 bases, with 11 bases separating them. The CDR3 totals 15 residues. Germline V gives CDR1 KGHSH, CDR2 LQKENI. CDR3 amino acids: CASSPREPYTGELFF. The CDR3 coding sequence is TGTGCCAGCTCACCCCGGGAACCCTACACCGGGGAGCTGTTTTTT. Full variable domain (rest looked up from reference TRBV18 and TRBJ2-2): NAGVMQNPRHLVRRRGQEARLRCSPMKGHSHVYWYRQLPEEGLKFMVYLQKENIIDESGMPKERFSAEFPKEGPSILRIQQVVRGDSAAYFCASSPREPYTGELFFGEGSRLTVL.

The rearrangement uses TRBV10-3 and TRBJ1-5; unclear D gene. With 5 bases removed from V and 0 bases from J, the gap between germline ends came to 11 bases. The CDR3 is 15 residues long. Per germline, CDR1 ENHRY and CDR2 SYGVKD. The CDR3 region is CAISSDRISNQPQHF. CDR3 bases: TGTGCCATCAGTTCGGACCGGATTAGCAATCAGCCCCAGCATTTT.

This clonotype was counted a few times. The chain is built from TRBV5-1 and TRBJ2-5; D possibly corresponds to TRBD1 (5 bases). The length of the CDR3 is 13 residues. V was trimmed by 5 bases and J by 4 bases, leaving 12 bases between them. Germline V CDR1 and CDR2: SGHRS, YFSETQ. The CDR3 DNA sequence: TGCGCCAGCAGGACAGTGATGGGAGAGACCCAGTACTTC. It encodes CASRTVMGETQYF. Supplemented by reference TRBV5-1 and TRBJ2-5, the full variable domain reads KAGVTQTPRYLIKTRGQQVTLSCSPISGHRSVSWYQQTPGQGLQFLFEYFSETQRNKGNFPGRFSGRQFSNSRSEMNVSTLELGDSALYLCASRTVMGETQYFGPGTRLLVL.

The rearrangement joins TRBV10-3 to TRBJ2-5; no firm D call. V lost 4 bases, J lost 4 bases, and 10 bases lay in between. This CDR3 region has 13 residues. Looked up from germline, CDR1 is ENHRY and CDR2 is SYGVKD. CDR3 nucleotide sequence: TGTGCCATCAGTGGTCCATCAAGAGAGACCCAGTACTTC. Translating it yields CAISGPSRETQYF.

In its sample, this clonotype was seen many times. The chain is built from TRBV6-5 and TRBJ2-1, with a weak D call TRBD2 (6 bases). Germline-derived CDR1 and CDR2 are MNHEY and SVGAGI. This CDR3 is 14 amino acids long. The V end lost 8 bases, the J end lost 9 bases, and 20 bases lay between the germline ends. The CDR3 loop reads CASSESLAIGEQFF. As DNA, the CDR3 is TGTGCCAGCTCAGAATCACTAGCTATTGGTGAGCAGTTCTTC.

The table lists this clonotype with a few counts. The V call is TRBV5-1, the J call TRBJ2-5; D gene ambiguous. The V end lost 8 bases, the J end lost 6 bases, and 20 bases lay between the germline ends. Germline values: CDR1 SGHRS, CDR2 YFSETQ. This CDR3 has 14 amino acids. CDR3 DNA sequence: TGCGCCAGTGCTCCAGAACCCAGCGACCAGACCCAGTACTTC. Its protein is CASAPEPSDQTQYF.

This clonotype was observed at least ten times. The CDR3 loop reads CASSPLGLAKNIQYF. The CDR3 DNA reads as TGTGCCAGCAGTCCGCTTGGACTAGCCAAAAACATTCAGTACTTC. The chain uses TRBV28 and TRBJ2-4; tentative D call: TRBD2 (5 bases). Germline V lookup: CDR1 MDHEN, CDR2 SYDVKM. The V end was cut by 5 bases, the J end by 0 bases, with 11 bases between. This CDR3 spans 15 amino acids.

V gene TRBV3-1 combines with J gene TRBJ2-5; D might be TRBD1 or TRBD2, each matching 5 bases. V gave up 4 bases and J gave up 5 bases, with 8 bases separating them. CDR1 is LGHDT, CDR2 YNNKEL, per germline (reference sequence). The CDR3 runs to 12 residues. DNA of the CDR3: TGTGCCAGCAGCCGGGGGATGGAGACCCAGTACTTC. It translates to CASSRGMETQYF.

This chain links TRBV3-1 with TRBJ2-7, with 12 bases fitting TRBD1. CDR1 is LGHDT, CDR2 YNNKEL, per germline (reference sequence). The V gene end was trimmed by 4 bases and the J gene end by 6 bases; junction bases not matched to a gene: 7. This CDR3 is built from 15 residues. The CDR3 spells CASSRMGQGAGEQYF. CDR3 DNA: TGTGCCAGCAGCCGCATGGGACAGGGGGCGGGCGAGCAGTACTTC.

This clonotype was seen more than once but under ten times. This chain joins TRBV7-8 and TRBJ1-5; TRBD1 matches at 8 bases. The germline V gene encodes CDR1 SGHVS and CDR2 FQNEAQ. The V and J ends lost 5 bases and 5 bases, in that order; junction bases with no gene match: 8. The CDR3 is made up of 15 amino acids. The CDR3 loop reads CASSVTGGSDQPQHF. The CDR3 bases are TGTGCCAGCAGCGTTACAGGGGGGTCAGATCAGCCCCAGCATTTT. Full variable domain (missing parts from reference TRBV7-8 and TRBJ1-5): GAGVSQSPRYKVAKRGQDVALRCDPISGHVSLFWYQQALGQGPEFLTYFQNEAQLDKSGLPSDRFFAERPEGSVSTLKIQRTQQEDSAVYLCASSVTGGSDQPQHFGDGTRLSIL.

This clonotype showed up just once. At one boundary the junction diverges from the germline segment, which might be a read error. The chain joins TRBV11-2 to TRBJ2-6, with D perhaps TRBD1 (5 bases). CDR3 length: 16 residues. The germline gives CDR1 SGHAT, CDR2 FQNNGV. CDR3 in amino acids: CASSLDRVSGANVRTF. The CDR3 DNA reads as TGTGCCAGCAGCTTAGATAGGGTCTCTGGGGCCAACGTCCGGACTTTC.

The table lists this clonotype with a few counts. This chain uses TRBV7-2 with TRBJ2-1, with D perhaps TRBD1 (5 bases). The V and J ends lost 3 bases and 8 bases respectively, with 17 bases between them. CDR1 is SGHTA and CDR2 is FQGNSA in the germline V gene. The length of the CDR3 is 15 residues. Here the CDR3 reads CASSFRDLEIDEQFF. The CDR3 coding sequence is TGTGCCAGCAGCTTCAGGGATCTAGAAATCGATGAGCAGTTCTTC.

This clonotype came up many times. The chain has TRBV18 and TRBJ1-2; D gene unclear. Germline V CDR1 and CDR2: KGHSH, LQKENI. The CDR3 sequence is 12 residues long. Trimming pared 2 bases from V and 7 bases from J, leaving 8 bases between. The CDR3 loop reads CASSPREGGYTF. CDR3 nucleotides: TGTGCCAGCTCACCAAGGGAGGGTGGCTACACCTTC.

The chain is built from TRBV20-1 and TRBJ2-7, with 9 bases aligning to TRBD2. The CDR3 spans 11 residues. Trimming removed 2 bases from V and 7 bases from J; junction bases left unmatched: 0. The germline gives CDR1 DFQATT, CDR2 SNEGSKA (reference sequence). The CDR3 nucleotides read TGCAGTGCTAGACTAGCGGGAGAGCAGTACTTC. Translating it yields CSARLAGEQYF.

V gene TRBV5-1 combines with J gene TRBJ2-3, with 10 nucleotides matching TRBD2. Germline V gene lookup returns CDR1 SGHRS and CDR2 YFSETQ. The V gene end was trimmed by 4 bases and the J gene end by 2 bases; junction bases not matched to a gene: 13. The CDR3 contains 18 residues. CDR3 loop: CASSLPIGSGGITDTQYF. In DNA form, the CDR3 reads TGCGCCAGCAGCCTACCGATAGGTAGCGGGGGGATCACAGATACGCAGTATTTT.

The rearrangement joins TRBV6-5 to TRBJ2-1; tentatively, D is TRBD1 or TRBD2 (6 bases each). The CDR3 extends over 16 amino acids. Germline loops: CDR1 MNHEY, CDR2 SVGAGI. The germline V and J ends were trimmed by 2 bases and 0 bases, with 11 bases remaining between them. CDR3 DNA: TGTGCCAGCAGTTACCGGAGGGGGAGCTCCTACAATGAGCAGTTCTTC. Translation gives CASSYRRGSSYNEQFF.

This clonotype was observed many times. The V gene is TRBV11-2, the J gene TRBJ2-5, with D possibly matching TRBD1 (6 bases). The germline V and J ends were trimmed by 6 bases and 5 bases, with 13 bases remaining between them. CDR1 and CDR2 (germline): SGHAT, FQNNGV. The CDR3 runs 13 residues. In nucleotides, the CDR3 is TGTGCCAGCAGTCCCACAGGGCTGGAGACCCAGTACTTC. Amino acids: CASSPTGLETQYF.

Turning to this clonotype: A much larger clone sits a single nucleotide away, making a read error possible. The chain carries TRBV4-2 and TRBJ2-7; D uncertain. The CDR3 loop spans 12 amino acids. The germline V gene has CDR1 LGHNA and CDR2 YNFKEQ. V was clipped by 0 bases and J by 5 bases, with 5 bases between them. CDR3 nucleotides: TGTGCCAGCAGCCAAGAAAGCCACGAGCAGTACTTC. This translates into CASSQESHEQYF.

This chain joins TRBV19 and TRBJ1-5; D is undetermined. This CDR3 is built from 15 residues. V lost 6 bases and J 2 bases, leaving 14 bases between the germline ends. CDR1 is LNHDA, CDR2 SQIVND, per germline (reference sequence). As DNA, the CDR3 is TGTGCCAGTAGCCCAAAGGGTGATGGCAATCAGCCCCAGCATTTT. Translating gives CASSPKGDGNQPQHF.

This clonotype was found a few times. The rearrangement links TRBV20-1 to TRBJ1-5; D not resolved. Germline V gene lookup returns CDR1 DFQATT and CDR2 SNEGSKA (reference sequence). The V gene lost 3 bases and the J gene lost 8 bases, with 11 bases spanning the gap. CDR3 length: 12 amino acids. This chain's CDR3 is CSARVGMEPQHF. CDR3 nucleotides: TGCAGTGCTAGGGTGGGAATGGAGCCCCAGCATTTT.

This clonotype was seen just once. One end of the junction fails to match germline, which may point to a read error. The rearrangement joins TRBV3-1 to TRBJ1-2, with no clear D. The CDR3 consists of 12 residues. Germline assignment: CDR1 LGHDT and CDR2 YNNKEL (reference sequence). CDR3 nucleotide sequence: TGTGCCAGCAGCCAAGAAAGCTATGGCTGCACCTTC. It specifies CASSQESYGCTF.

Remarks on this clonotype: Just one base apart from a much larger clone, this may be a read error. CDR3 DNA sequence: TGTACCAGCAGTTGCGGGACTAGCGGGGGCTACGAGCAGTACTTC. Translating gives CTSSCGTSGGYEQYF. This sequence joins TRBV28 and TRBJ2-7; 14 bases agree with TRBD2. Germline V lookup: CDR1 MDHEN, CDR2 SYDVKM. This CDR3 comprises 15 residues. The complete variable domain, with remaining parts taken from reference TRBV28 and TRBJ2-7, reads DVKVTQSSRYLVKRTGEKVFLECVQDMDHENMFWYRQDPGLGLRLIYFSYDVKMKEKGDIPEGYSVSREKKERFSLILESASTNQTSMYLCTSSCGTSGGYEQYFGPGTRLTVT.

The table lists this clonotype with a few counts. This chain uses TRBV28 with TRBJ2-1; D unclear. The J call is doubtful: the DNA matches TRBJ2-7 better. CDR3 length equals 14 residues. Germline CDR1 reads MDHEN; CDR2 reads SYDVKM. DNA for the CDR3: TGTGCCAGCACCAGCCGACGCTCCTACAATGAGCAGTACTTC. This gives the protein CASTSRRSYNEQYF.

Notes on this clonotype: The junction departs from germline at one end; a sequencing error may be responsible. Here the CDR3 DNA reads TGTGCCAACAGTTGGCGACTAGCGGGGGGGCGCGGAGAGACCCAGTACTTC. This gives the protein CANSWRLAGGRGETQYF. The chain uses TRBV6-5 and TRBJ2-7; 14 bases are shared with TRBD2. The J call may not be correct, given that the DNA end is closer to TRBJ2-5. In germline, CDR1 is MNHEY, CDR2 SVGAGI. The CDR3 totals 17 residues.

The chain's CDR3 is CATSDSTRGSYEQYF. The CDR3 coding sequence is TGTGCCACCAGTGATTCCACACGGGGCTCCTACGAGCAGTACTTC. The gene calls are TRBV24-1 and TRBJ2-7; TRBD2 is a possible D gene (5 bases). The germline CDR1 and CDR2 sequences are KGHDR and SFDVKD. Trimming removed 2 bases at V and 0 bases at J, with 10 bases between. The CDR3 is 15 amino acids.

DNA of the CDR3: TGTGCCAGCAAAGCTCAGGGGCGCGTCACTGAAGCTTTCTTT. Translating it yields CASKAQGRVTEAFF. This rearrangement joins TRBV2 to TRBJ1-1, with D possibly matching TRBD1 (6 bases). The CDR3 loop spans 14 amino acids. The ends were cut back, 7 bases at V and 4 bases at J, with 16 bases in the middle. Germline-derived CDR1 and CDR2 are SNHLY and FYNNEI.

This clonotype was detected a few times. The chain has TRBV7-7 and TRBJ2-2; TRBD2 might be the D (6 bases). Trimming cost V 5 bases and J 8 bases, with 15 bases left between them. Per germline, CDR1 SSHAT and CDR2 FNYEAQ (reference sequence). The CDR3 is made up of 14 amino acids. CDR3 loop: CASSPIADGGELFF. The CDR3 DNA sequence: TGTGCCAGCAGCCCTATAGCGGACGGGGGGGAGCTGTTTTTT. The full variable domain, in which reference TRBV7-7 and TRBJ2-2 provide the parts outside the CDR3, is GAGVSQSPRYKVTKRGQDVTLRCDPISSHATLYWYQQALGQGPEFLTYFNYEAQPDKSGLPSDRFSAERPEGSISTLTIQRTEQRDSAMYRCASSPIADGGELFFGEGSRLTVL.